The 2 T cell receptor beta chains below come from one sample, sequenced in a study of T-cell memory formation after mild COVID-19. MiXCR, run by TCRdb on the 5' RACE reads, gives a single entry per CDR3 protein. The sample yields 65,000 to 90,000 distinct CDR3 sequences, approximately 15% seen once. The sequenced sample consisted of PBMCs or a T cell subset sorted from them (not recorded which). The source is an adult woman who had mild COVID-19 (a few samples of this study predate the infection). Cell type and time point are not known.

The chain couples TRBV6-1 to TRBJ2-2; no firm D call. Germline lookup yields CDR1 MNHNS and CDR2 SASEGT. This CDR3 comprises 16 residues. V shed 8 bases and J shed 2 bases, with 18 bases lying between them. The CDR3 loop is CASSFKGLDNTGELFF. The CDR3 coding sequence is TGTGCCAGCTCTTTCAAAGGGCTAGACAACACCGGGGAGCTGTTTTTT.

This clonotype occurred a few times. The chain recombines TRBV27 with TRBJ1-5; D may be TRBD1 (5 bases). The CDR3 has 15 residues. V lost 2 bases and J lost 4, with 12 bases in between. CDR1 MNHEY and CDR2 SMNVEV come from the germline V gene (reference sequence). The DNA of the CDR3 is TGTGCCAGCAGTTTAACAGGCGGGGGAAATCAGCCCCAGCATTTT. Residues: CASSLTGGGNQPQHF.